The sequence of this T cell receptor (beta chain) was determined in a study of Ad26.COV2.S vaccination and SARS-CoV-2 variants. Indicated treatment: roughly 19 received Ad26.COV2.S at low or high dose, single or two shots; roughly 5 received placebo; per-sample allocation not given. Sampling occurred on day 63 after the first vaccine or placebo injection. An adult donor aged 18-55 years was enrolled in Boston. The germline V gene has CDR1 LGHDT and CDR2 YNNKEL (reference sequence). Trimming at V came to 2 bases and at J to 5 bases, leaving 7 bases not matched to a gene. There are 15 residues in the CDR3. Only in-frame clones appear in the TCRdb table, and some are missing; sequencing was by immunoSEQ multiplex PCR. The sample consists of about 370,000 clones, 70% to 90% of them appearing once.

This chain connects TRBV3-1 (or the pseudogene TRBV3-2) to TRBJ1-1, with TRBD1 matching over 8 bases. Sequences were derived from peripheral blood, sampled in a trial of Ad26.COV2.S vaccine versus placebo. This receptor was identified in a person between 18 and 65 years old who received the Ad26.COV2.S COVID-19 vaccine or a placebo. The CDR3 loop reads CASSQNTGGGTEAFF. CDR3 DNA: TGTGCCAGCAGCCAAAATACAGGGGGGGGTACTGAAGCTTTCTTT.